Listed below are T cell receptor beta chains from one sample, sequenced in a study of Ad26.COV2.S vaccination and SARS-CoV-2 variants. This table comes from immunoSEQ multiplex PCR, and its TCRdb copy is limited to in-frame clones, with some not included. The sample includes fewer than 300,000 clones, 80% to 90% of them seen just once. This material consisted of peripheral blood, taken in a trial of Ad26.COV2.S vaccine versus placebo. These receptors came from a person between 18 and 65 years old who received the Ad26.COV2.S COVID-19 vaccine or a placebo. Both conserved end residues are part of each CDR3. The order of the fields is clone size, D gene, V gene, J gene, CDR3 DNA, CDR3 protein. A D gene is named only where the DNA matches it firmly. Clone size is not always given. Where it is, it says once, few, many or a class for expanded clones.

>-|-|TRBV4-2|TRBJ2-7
TGTGCCAGCAGCCAAGAGGTGATTAGCGGAAGCTATGCGTACGAGCAGTACTTC
CASSQEVISGSYAYEQYF
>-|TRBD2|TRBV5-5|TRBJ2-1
TGTGCCAGCAGCCCCATAGGACTAGAAAATAATGAGCAGTTCTTC
CASSPIGLENNEQFF
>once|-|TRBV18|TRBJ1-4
TGTGCCAGCTCGGGCGGGATTGCAACTAATGAAAAACTGTTTTTT
CASSGGIATNEKLFF
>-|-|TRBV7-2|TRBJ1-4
TGTGCCAGCAGCTCAAGACCCTTTAATGAAAAACTGTTTTTT
CASSSRPFNEKLFF
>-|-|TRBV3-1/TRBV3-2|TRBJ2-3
TGTGCCAGCAGCCAAGGGGGGTATACGCAGTATTTT
CASSQGGYTQYF
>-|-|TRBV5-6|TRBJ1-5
TGTGCCAGCAGCTTACGTCCTCTAGGACCCCAGCATTTT
CASSLRPLGPQHF
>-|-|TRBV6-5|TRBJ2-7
TGTGCCAGCAGGGGTCTCGGCTACGAGCAGTACTTC
CASRGLGYEQYF
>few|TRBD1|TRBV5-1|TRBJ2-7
TGCGCCAGCAGCTGGGGGACAGGGTCTAACGAGCAGTACTTC
CASSWGTGSNEQYF
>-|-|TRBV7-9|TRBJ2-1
TGTGCCAGCAGCTCCCCGTATGAGCAGTTCTTC
CASSSPYEQFF
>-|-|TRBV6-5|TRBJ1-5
TGTGCCAGCAGTTACTCGGAGGGGGAGCCCCAGCATTTT
CASSYSEGEPQHF
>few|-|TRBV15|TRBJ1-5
TGTGCCACCAGCAGAGACCAGGGTATGCAGCCCCAGCATTTT
CATSRDQGMQPQHF
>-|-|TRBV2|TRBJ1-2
TGTGCCAGCAGGGACAGCCACGGAGGCTACACCTTC
CASRDSHGGYTF
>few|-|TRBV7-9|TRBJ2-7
TGTGCCAGCAGCACCCACGACAGCGGCTCCTACGAGCAGTACTTC
CASSTHDSGSYEQYF
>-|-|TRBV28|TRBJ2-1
TGTGCCAGCAGTGAGGAATACAATGAGCAGTTCTTC
CASSEEYNEQFF
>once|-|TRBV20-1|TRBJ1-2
TGCAGTGCTAGTCACGGCACAAACTATGGCTACACCTTC
CSASHGTNYGYTF
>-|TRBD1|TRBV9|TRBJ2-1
TGTGCCAGCAGCGTACTTGGGGGACAGGGTAGGGATGAGCAGTTCTTC
CASSVLGGQGRDEQFF
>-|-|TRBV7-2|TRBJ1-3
TGTGCCAGCAGCCCTTTTTTAGAAGGGGGAAACACCATATATTTT
CASSPFLEGGNTIYF
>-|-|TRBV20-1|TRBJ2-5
TGCAGTGTCAACCAAGAGACCCAGTACTTC
CSVNQETQYF
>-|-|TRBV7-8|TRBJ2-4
TGTGCCAGCAGCCCAGAGGTGTCCAAAAACATTCAGTACTTC
CASSPEVSKNIQYF
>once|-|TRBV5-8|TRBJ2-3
TGTGCCAGCAGCTTGGAAGGGGCCCAGGGAGATACGCAGTATTTT
CASSLEGAQGDTQYF
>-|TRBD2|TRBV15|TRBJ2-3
TGTGCCACCAGCCCACGGAGCGGGAGGGGATTCACAGATACGCAGTATTTT
CATSPRSGRGFTDTQYF
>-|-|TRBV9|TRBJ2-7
TGTGCCAGCAGCTCAAGAGTGGACATCCCACGAAGCGAGCAGTACTTC
CASSSRVDIPRSEQYF